The rows below give T cell receptor beta chains drawn from one sample of a study of T-cell memory formation after mild COVID-19. TCRdb analysed the 5' RACE reads with MiXCR anew, one entry per CDR3 protein. Of roughly 150,000 distinct CDR3 sequences detected, about 14% appear once; the ten largest clones hold roughly 14%. Material: PBMCs or a T cell subset sorted from them (not recorded which). The receptors derive from an adult woman who had mild COVID-19 (a few samples of this study predate the infection). Cell type and time point are not known. The CDR3 runs from the conserved cysteine through the conserved F or W. Fields, in order: D gene, V gene, J gene, clone size, CDR3 DNA, CDR3 protein. A D gene is named only where the DNA matches it firmly. Expanded clones get a size class; other rows say once, few or many, or leave the size out.

D gene: TRBD1
V gene: TRBV29-1
J gene: TRBJ2-2
clone size: -
CDR3 DNA: TGCAGCGTGGCCGGGACAGGGGCCCGTATAAGCGGGAGAGAGAACACCGGGGAGCTGTTTTTT
CDR3 protein: CSVAGTGARISGRENTGELFF

D gene: -
V gene: TRBV11-2
J gene: TRBJ1-1
clone size: -
CDR3 DNA: TGTGCCAGCAGCTTAAGGGGTGTGAGTAGGGGAAACACTGAAGCTTTCTTT
CDR3 protein: CASSLRGVSRGNTEAFF

D gene: TRBD2
V gene: TRBV7-9
J gene: TRBJ2-7
clone size: -
CDR3 DNA: TGTGCCAGCAGCTCCAGGACTAGCGGGAGCCGGGGCGAGCAGTACTTC
CDR3 protein: CASSSRTSGSRGEQYF

D gene: -
V gene: TRBV18
J gene: TRBJ1-5
clone size: few
CDR3 DNA: TGTGCCAGCTCAAAGGCAGGGGATCAGCCCCAGCATTTT
CDR3 protein: CASSKAGDQPQHF

D gene: -
V gene: TRBV5-1
J gene: TRBJ2-2
clone size: -
CDR3 DNA: TGCGCCAGCAGCTTGTCCCGGATGCCCGGGGAGCTGTTTTTT
CDR3 protein: CASSLSRMPGELFF

D gene: -
V gene: TRBV5-1
J gene: TRBJ2-7
clone size: many
CDR3 DNA: TGCGCCAGCAGCTCGGACAGAGCCTACGAGCAGTACTTC
CDR3 protein: CASSSDRAYEQYF

D gene: TRBD1
V gene: TRBV5-1
J gene: TRBJ2-5
clone size: many
CDR3 DNA: TGCGCCAGCAGCGTGACAGGGGAGGTGACCCAGTACTTC
CDR3 protein: CASSVTGEVTQYF

D gene: TRBD1
V gene: TRBV6-5
J gene: TRBJ1-2
clone size: -
CDR3 DNA: TGTGCCAGCAGAACAACAGGGGGCTATGGCTACACCTTC
CDR3 protein: CASRTTGGYGYTF

D gene: -
V gene: TRBV3-1
J gene: TRBJ1-2
clone size: -
CDR3 DNA: TGTGCCAGCAGCCAAGATATACGCTATGGCTACACCTTC
CDR3 protein: CASSQDIRYGYTF

D gene: -
V gene: TRBV5-6
J gene: TRBJ2-7
clone size: -
CDR3 DNA: TGTGCCAGCAGCTTGGGGCGGAAGAGCTCCTACGAGCAGTACTTC
CDR3 protein: CASSLGRKSSYEQYF

D gene: TRBD1
V gene: TRBV6-2/TRBV6-3
J gene: TRBJ2-7
clone size: few
CDR3 DNA: TGTGCCAGCAGTTACTTCCGACAGGGGGCAAGGTACGAGCAGTACTTC
CDR3 protein: CASSYFRQGARYEQYF

D gene: -
V gene: TRBV29-1
J gene: TRBJ2-1
clone size: -
CDR3 DNA: TGCAGCTCTAGGATAGAGGAGCAGTTCTTC
CDR3 protein: CSSRIEEQFF

D gene: TRBD2
V gene: TRBV12-3/TRBV12-4
J gene: TRBJ2-3
clone size: -
CDR3 DNA: TGTGCCAGCAGTTTCGGGTGGGCTAGCGGGAACGGCGGGAGCACAGATACGCAGTATTTT
CDR3 protein: CASSFGWASGNGGSTDTQYF

D gene: TRBD2
V gene: TRBV27
J gene: TRBJ2-7
clone size: -
CDR3 DNA: TGTGCCAGCAGTTTACTCTCAGGGAGGGGCCCAGGCGAGCAGTACTTC
CDR3 protein: CASSLLSGRGPGEQYF

D gene: -
V gene: TRBV9
J gene: TRBJ2-7
clone size: many
CDR3 DNA: TGTGCCAGCAGCGTCGGTCAGAGCTCCTACGAGCAGTACTTC
CDR3 protein: CASSVGQSSYEQYF

D gene: -
V gene: TRBV15
J gene: TRBJ2-2
clone size: few
CDR3 DNA: TGTGCCACCAGCAGAGGAGGACTGGGAAACACCGGGGAGCTGTTTTTT
CDR3 protein: CATSRGGLGNTGELFF

D gene: -
V gene: TRBV20-1
J gene: TRBJ2-7
clone size: few
CDR3 DNA: TGCAGTGCTAGAGACCGGGACGCTGGCTACGAGCAGTACTTC
CDR3 protein: CSARDRDAGYEQYF

D gene: -
V gene: TRBV6-4
J gene: TRBJ1-2
clone size: -
CDR3 DNA: TGTGCCACCCGACAGCCCGGCGGCTATGGCTACACCTTC
CDR3 protein: CATRQPGGYGYTF

D gene: -
V gene: TRBV24-1
J gene: TRBJ1-2
clone size: few
CDR3 DNA: TGTGCCACCAGTGATTCTACGGGTGCTTGGCCCTATGGCTACACCTTC
CDR3 protein: CATSDSTGAWPYGYTF

D gene: -
V gene: TRBV20-1
J gene: TRBJ2-3
clone size: few
CDR3 DNA: TGCAGTCAGACAGGCCCCTACACAGATACGCAGTATTTT
CDR3 protein: CSQTGPYTDTQYF

D gene: -
V gene: TRBV4-3
J gene: TRBJ2-7
clone size: -
CDR3 DNA: TGCGCCAACAGCCAAGAACCAGGTTTCCACGAGCAGTACTTC
CDR3 protein: CANSQEPGFHEQYF

D gene: -
V gene: TRBV5-1
J gene: TRBJ2-1
clone size: few
CDR3 DNA: TGCGCCAGCAGCTTGGGACAAACTTACAATGAGCAGTTCTTC
CDR3 protein: CASSLGQTYNEQFF

D gene: -
V gene: TRBV12-3/TRBV12-4
J gene: TRBJ2-6
clone size: -
CDR3 DNA: TGTGCCAGCAGTAAGGGACCCGGGGCCAACGTCCTGACTTTC
CDR3 protein: CASSKGPGANVLTF

D gene: -
V gene: TRBV19
J gene: TRBJ2-1
clone size: -
CDR3 DNA: TGTGCCAGTAGTATCCCTCCGGGGAATGAGCAGTTCTTC
CDR3 protein: CASSIPPGNEQFF

D gene: TRBD1
V gene: TRBV20-1
J gene: TRBJ1-1
clone size: -
CDR3 DNA: TGCAGTGCAACTAGGGGGCGCTTGGTTGAAGCTTTCTTT
CDR3 protein: CSATRGRLVEAFF

D gene: -
V gene: TRBV18
J gene: TRBJ2-3
clone size: many
CDR3 DNA: TGTGCCAGCTCATCTGACTTATTACTCACAGATACGCAGTATTTT
CDR3 protein: CASSSDLLLTDTQYF

D gene: -
V gene: TRBV19
J gene: TRBJ1-6
clone size: -
CDR3 DNA: TGTGCCAGTAGTACCACAGGCAGGGGATCACCCCTCCACTTT
CDR3 protein: CASSTTGRGSPLHF

D gene: -
V gene: TRBV5-6
J gene: TRBJ2-1
clone size: -
CDR3 DNA: TGTGCCAGCAGCTTATTTGACGTGTCTTCCTACAATGAGCAGTTCTTC
CDR3 protein: CASSLFDVSSYNEQFF

D gene: TRBD1
V gene: TRBV12-3/TRBV12-4
J gene: TRBJ1-6
clone size: -
CDR3 DNA: TGTGCCAGCAGTTCCGGACAGGGGATTGGGTCACCCCTCCACTTT
CDR3 protein: CASSSGQGIGSPLHF

D gene: -
V gene: TRBV2
J gene: TRBJ2-3
clone size: few
CDR3 DNA: TGTGCCAGCAGCCCCGGACAGAAGGGGAATACGCAGTATTTT
CDR3 protein: CASSPGQKGNTQYF

D gene: -
V gene: TRBV24-1
J gene: TRBJ2-7
clone size: -
CDR3 DNA: TGTGCCACCAGTGCCACCGACTACGAGCAGTACTTC
CDR3 protein: CATSATDYEQYF

D gene: -
V gene: TRBV29-1
J gene: TRBJ2-3
clone size: -
CDR3 DNA: TGCAGCGTGCTTGTCGTTCCGGTACAGGCGGATTTT
CDR3 protein: CSVLVVPVQADF

D gene: -
V gene: TRBV2
J gene: TRBJ2-7
clone size: once
CDR3 DNA: TGTGCAGTCGGCGGAAACTACGAGCAGTACTTC
CDR3 protein: CAVGGNYEQYF

D gene: -
V gene: TRBV7-9
J gene: TRBJ1-1
clone size: -
CDR3 DNA: TGTGCCAGCAGCCCTCGAGGCCAGGGCACTGAAGCTTTCTTT
CDR3 protein: CASSPRGQGTEAFF

D gene: -
V gene: TRBV10-3
J gene: TRBJ2-1
clone size: few
CDR3 DNA: TGTGCCATCAGTGAGTCGATAACAGGTTCCTACAATGAGCAGTTCTTC
CDR3 protein: CAISESITGSYNEQFF

D gene: -
V gene: TRBV25-1
J gene: TRBJ1-1
clone size: few
CDR3 DNA: TGTGCCAGCAGTGAATCTTCGGTATGGGGCCAGCCAGCTTTCTTT
CDR3 protein: CASSESSVWGQPAFF